The sequence of this T cell receptor (beta chain) was determined in a study of CD8+CD57+ T cells in acquired aplastic anemia. The overall study: Sorted CD4+ and CD8+ cell DNA averaged around 3.3 ug. Points from the study as a whole: A set of approximately 29 CD8+ CDR3 sequences was shared between patients and controls, and these sequences appeared highly expressed in patients.

The CDR3 loop spans 13 amino acids. Per the germline V gene, CDR1 is SGHTS and CDR2 is YDEGEE. V was trimmed by 0 bases and J by 7 bases, leaving 10 bases between them. According to the study, genomic DNA was the template for TCR beta VDJ and CDR3 profiling. TCRdb independently ran MiXCR on the reads; one entry per CDR3 protein. The sample includes about 40,000 distinct CDR3 sequences, roughly two thirds of them seen just once. For sequencing, patients were chosen who had shown expansion of CD8+CD57+ cells by flow cytometry. Every patient had severe acquired aplastic anemia. This clonotype has a single count. Its antigen is not known.

The V call is TRBV5-8, the J call TRBJ1-1; no clear D gene. This sequence was found in a human donor with aplastic anemia. The sample taken for sequencing was sorted CD4+, CD8+, or CD8+CD57+ T cells (not recorded which) from PBMCs. The DNA for the CDR3 is TGTGCCAGCAGCTTGGTGTTCAGGAGTGAAGCTTTCTTT. Amino acids: CASSLVFRSEAFF. Complete variable domain (other parts from reference TRBV5-8 and TRBJ1-1): EAGVTQSPTHLIKTRGQQATLRCSPISGHTSVYWYQQALGLGLQFLLWYDEGEERNRGNFPPRFSGRQFPNYSSELNVNALELEDSALYLCASSLVFRSEAFFGQGTRLTVV.